A single sample is the source of the 23 T cell receptor beta chains below, sequenced in a study of blood T cells in healthy people across ages. Primers used in a second PCR of about 7 to 12 cycles were a sample-barcoded 5' primer and a J-beta primer mix. MiXCR was run by TCRdb on the 5' RACE reads, yielding one entry per CDR3 protein. In the table there are 1,100,000 or so distinct CDR3 sequences, under 55% of which are singletons. The sequenced sample was blood. Receptors were obtained from an older woman in good health.

The chain employs TRBV11-2 and TRBJ2-7; 12 nucleotides line up with TRBD2. The ends lost 4 bases at V and 3 bases at J; junction bases unmatched: 7. Germline V gives CDR1 SGHAT, CDR2 FQNNGV. The CDR3 sequence is 16 residues long. CDR3 in DNA: TGTGCCAGCAGCTCTTCTAGCGGGGGGGCCTTCTACGAGCAGTACTTC. As protein: CASSSSSGGAFYEQYF.

The genes are TRBV27 and TRBJ2-1; D may correspond to TRBD1 or TRBD2 (5 bases each). The V gene lost 1 base and the J gene lost 1 base, with 11 bases spanning the gap. The CDR3 has 16 amino acids. Germline V gene data show CDR1 as MNHEY and CDR2 as SMNVEV (reference sequence). This CDR3 is CASSLYGAPSYNEQFF. The CDR3 region has the DNA TGTGCCAGCAGTTTATACGGGGCACCTTCCTACAATGAGCAGTTCTTC.

This rearrangement joins TRBV29-1 to TRBJ2-7, with D unresolved. Trimming left V 5 bases short and J 2 bases short, with 13 bases between. This CDR3 is 13 amino acids long. Germline V gives CDR1 SQVTM, CDR2 ANQGSEA. CDR3 sequence (DNA): TGCAGCGTTAGTGCTGGGAATCCCTACGAGCAGTACTTC. Translated: CSVSAGNPYEQYF.

The rearrangement links TRBV20-1 to TRBJ1-3, with no clear D. V was shortened by 4 bases and J by 0 bases, with 4 bases between the two germline ends. CDR3 size: 12 residues. Germline V gene data show CDR1 as DFQATT and CDR2 as SNEGSKA (reference sequence). CDR3 protein: CSAMISGNTIYF. The CDR3 bases are TGCAGTGCTATGATCTCTGGAAACACCATATATTTT.

In this sample, this clonotype turned up a few times. J is TRBJ2-7 and V is TRBV5-1, with TRBD2 identical over 11 bases. The J call is in doubt because the DNA end fits TRBJ2-5 better. This CDR3 spans 15 amino acids. The V gene's germline CDR1 is SGHRS and CDR2 YFSETQ. The CDR3, as DNA: TGCGCCAGCAGCCGCACACTAGCGGGAGCTGAGACCCAGTACTTC. Its protein product is CASSRTLAGAETQYF.

The chain uses TRBV24-1 and TRBJ2-5, with 7 bases identical to TRBD2. V lost 10 bases, J lost 0 bases, and 7 bases stayed unmatched. The CDR3 consists of 14 residues. Germline assignment: CDR1 KGHDR and CDR2 SFDVKD. The CDR3 region is CATTGLNYQETQYF. The DNA for the CDR3 is TGTGCCACAACGGGACTAAACTACCAAGAGACCCAGTACTTC.

This clonotype was recorded a few times. This chain uses TRBV27 with TRBJ2-7, with 7 bases lining up with TRBD2. Germline assignment: CDR1 MNHEY and CDR2 SMNVEV (reference sequence). J gave up 0 bases and V 4 bases, and 3 bases lay outside the gene matches. The CDR3 extends over 14 amino acids. This CDR3 reads CASSWGGISYEQYF. Written as DNA, the CDR3 is TGTGCCAGCAGTTGGGGAGGGATCTCCTACGAGCAGTACTTC.

The chain carries TRBV16 and TRBJ2-5; a weak D match, TRBD2 (6 bases). Germline CDR1 KGHSY, CDR2 FQNENV. The CDR3 spans 14 residues. The ends were cut back, 0 bases at V and 5 bases at J, with 10 bases in the middle. CDR3 nucleotide sequence: TGTGCCAGCAGCCAATCGGCGGGGCGTGAGACCCAGTACTTC. This translates into CASSQSAGRETQYF.

V is TRBV20-1 and J is TRBJ2-1, with D tentatively TRBD2 (6 bases). This CDR3 is built from 14 residues. The V end lost 2 bases, the J end lost 5 bases, and 13 bases lay between the germline ends. In germline, CDR1 is DFQATT, CDR2 SNEGSKA (reference sequence). CDR3 sequence reads: CSARHLARNNEQFF. For the CDR3, the DNA is TGCAGTGCTAGACACCTAGCGAGAAACAATGAGCAGTTCTTC.

The rearrangement joins TRBV25-1 to TRBJ2-1; the match to TRBD2 covers 13 bases. The CDR3 length is 19 residues. Trimming at V came to 4 bases and at J to 4 bases, leaving 13 bases not matched to a gene. The germline gives CDR1 MGHDK, CDR2 SYGVNS. CDR3 sequence: CASSGGLAGPDRVYNEQFF. Here the CDR3 DNA reads TGTGCCAGCAGTGGGGGACTAGCGGGGCCCGACCGGGTATACAATGAGCAGTTCTTC.

V and J are TRBV6-6 and TRBJ2-7; D gene uncertain. From germline, CDR1 is MNHNY and CDR2 SVGAGI (reference sequence). The V end lost 2 bases, the J end lost 3 bases, and 8 bases lay between the germline ends. This CDR3 contains 13 residues. In nucleotides, the CDR3 is TGTGCCAGCAGTTACCAAAAATTCTACGAGCAGTACTTC. Translation gives CASSYQKFYEQYF.

As to this clonotype: Since a much larger clone is just one base distant, this may be a read error. The chain employs TRBV10-3 and TRBJ2-5; 10 bases fit TRBD1. CDR1 ENHRY and CDR2 SYGVKD come from the germline V gene. After removal of 6 bases from V and 11 bases from J, the junction contained 6 bases not matched to a gene. This CDR3 comprises 12 residues. CDR3 nucleotides: TGTGCCATCAGGGGACAGGGGAATGAGCAGTACTTC. Translation: CAIRGQGNEQYF.

This clonotype was counted between two and nine times. The genes are TRBV29-1 and TRBJ2-1, with a possible D match to TRBD2 (5 bases). V was pared by 6 bases and J by 0 bases, with 12 bases between. The CDR3 consists of 14 residues. Germline values: CDR1 SQVTM, CDR2 ANQGSEA. CDR3 amino acids: CSVGADRSYNEQFF. The CDR3 region has the DNA TGCAGCGTGGGAGCGGACCGCTCCTACAATGAGCAGTTCTTC.

This clonotype has only a few counts. The J gene is TRBJ2-7, the V gene TRBV29-1; a weak D match, TRBD2 (7 bases). CDR1 is SQVTM and CDR2 is ANQGSEA in the germline V gene. Trimming stripped 4 bases from V and 4 bases from J, with 11 bases between. The CDR3 sequence is 12 residues long. CDR3 nucleotide sequence: TGCAGCGTTGTAGGGGGGGGATACGAGCAGTACTTC. This encodes CSVVGGGYEQYF.

A few counts support this clonotype. The CDR3 region is CASSLNGQGGGDTQYF. CDR3 bases: TGTGCCAGCAGTCTGAATGGACAGGGTGGTGGAGATACGCAGTATTTT. The chain recombines TRBV3-1 with TRBJ2-3, with 8 nucleotides matching TRBD1. CDR3 length: 16 amino acids. Germline V gene lookup returns CDR1 LGHDT and CDR2 YNNKEL (reference sequence). V trimming: 6 bases; J trimming: 5 bases; junction bases outside the gene matches: 13.

This clonotype was counted between two and nine times. The chain combines TRBV29-1 with TRBJ2-7; D might be TRBD2 (6 bases). Trimming shortened V by 2 bases and J by 6 bases, and 11 bases separated the two germline ends. CDR3 length equals 12 residues. CDR1 SQVTM and CDR2 ANQGSEA come from the germline V gene. This chain's CDR3 is CSVEKGGSEQYF. CDR3 sequence (DNA): TGCAGCGTTGAAAAGGGAGGCTCCGAGCAGTACTTC.

The genes are TRBV10-3 and TRBJ1-1; no reliable D call. Trimming took 0 bases from V and 4 from J, leaving 21 bases between them. CDR3 length: 18 residues. Per the germline V gene, CDR1 is ENHRY and CDR2 is SYGVKD. In DNA form, the CDR3 reads TGTGCCATCAGTGAGTCCCAGGTTCGGACCGGAACCCGCACTGAAGCTTTCTTT. Translation: CAISESQVRTGTRTEAFF.

The rearrangement joins TRBV28 to TRBJ1-2; TRBD1 might be the D (5 bases). V shed 7 bases and J shed 5 bases, with 20 bases lying between them. The germline gives CDR1 MDHEN, CDR2 SYDVKM. The length of the CDR3 is 15 residues. The CDR3 nucleotides read TGTGCCAGCAATCAAGGATCGGCAGGGACGTATGGCTACACCTTC. This sequence encodes CASNQGSAGTYGYTF.

The chain is built from TRBV14 and TRBJ2-5; 10 bases match TRBD1. Germline loops: CDR1 SGHDN, CDR2 FVKESK. V shed 3 bases and J 0 bases; nucleotides not matched to a gene: 4. This CDR3 region has 16 residues. The DNA for the CDR3 is TGTGCCAGCAGCCAGCCGACAGGGGGCTACCAAGAGACCCAGTACTTC. Protein: CASSQPTGGYQETQYF.

The V gene is TRBV27, the J gene TRBJ2-1; D unclear. The CDR3 totals 12 residues. With 4 bases removed from V and 6 bases from J, the gap between germline ends came to 7 bases. CDR1 is MNHEY, CDR2 SMNVEV, per germline (reference sequence). The CDR3 DNA sequence: TGTGCCAGCAGTTCCAGATCCAATGAGCAGTTCTTC. Translated, it gives CASSSRSNEQFF.

The chain recombines TRBV29-1 with TRBJ2-7, with D perhaps matching TRBD1 or TRBD2 (5 bases each). Germline loops: CDR1 SQVTM, CDR2 ANQGSEA. Trimming pared 4 bases from V and 1 base from J, leaving 17 bases between. The CDR3 spans 15 residues. As DNA, the CDR3 is TGCAGCGTTGTGGGGGTGGCAGGGTGGTCCTACGAGCAGTACTTC. This sequence encodes CSVVGVAGWSYEQYF.

This clonotype was detected a few times. This rearrangement joins TRBV4-1 to TRBJ2-4, with 8 bases identical to TRBD2. CDR1 is MGHRA and CDR2 is YSYEKL in the germline V gene. V was clipped by 3 bases and J by 0 bases; unmatched bases: 10. The CDR3 has 18 amino acids. The CDR3 DNA is TGCGCCAGCAGCCACTCCGCGGGAGGACCCTTAGCCAAAAACATTCAGTACTTC. This gives the protein CASSHSAGGPLAKNIQYF.

The rearrangement joins TRBV24-1 to TRBJ2-1; TRBD1 matches at 9 bases. The J segment lost 4 bases and the V segment lost 7 bases, leaving 7 bases of the junction unmatched. This CDR3 is built from 15 residues. CDR1 and CDR2 (germline): KGHDR, SFDVKD. CDR3 nucleotide sequence: TGTGCCACCAGAAGGGGACAGGGTTTTTACAATGAGCAGTTCTTC. Protein sequence: CATRRGQGFYNEQFF.